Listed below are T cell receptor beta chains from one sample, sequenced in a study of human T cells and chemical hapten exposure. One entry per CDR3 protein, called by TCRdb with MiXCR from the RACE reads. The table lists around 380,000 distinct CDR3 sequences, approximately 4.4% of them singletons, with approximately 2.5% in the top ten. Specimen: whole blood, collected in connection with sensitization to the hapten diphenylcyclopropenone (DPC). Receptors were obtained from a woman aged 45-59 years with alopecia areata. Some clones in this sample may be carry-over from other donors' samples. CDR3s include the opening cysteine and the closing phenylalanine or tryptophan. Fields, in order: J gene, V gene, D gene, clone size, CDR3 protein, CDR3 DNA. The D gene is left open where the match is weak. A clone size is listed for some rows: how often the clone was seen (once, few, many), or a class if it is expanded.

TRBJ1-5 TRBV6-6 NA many CASRDRGQPQHF TGTGCCAGCAGGGACCGGGGGCAGCCCCAGCATTTT
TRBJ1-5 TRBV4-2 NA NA CASSRGVDQPQHF TGTGCCAGCAGCAGGGGGGTCGACCAGCCCCAGCATTTT
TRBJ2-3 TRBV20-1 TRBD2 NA CSAPKATSGVTDTQYF TGCAGTGCTCCCAAGGCAACTAGCGGGGTCACAGATACGCAGTATTTT
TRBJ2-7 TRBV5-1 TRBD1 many CASSWDRGDYEQYF TGCGCCAGCAGCTGGGACAGGGGAGACTACGAGCAGTACTTC
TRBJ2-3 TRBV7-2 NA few CASSFTIPDTQYF TGTGCCAGCAGCTTTACGATCCCAGATACGCAGTATTTT
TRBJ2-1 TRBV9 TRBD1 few CASSVAGTGENEQFF TGTGCCAGCAGCGTAGCTGGGACAGGGGAAAATGAGCAGTTCTTC
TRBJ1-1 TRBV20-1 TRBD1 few CSARSRDSPHTEAFF TGCAGTGCTAGGAGCCGGGACAGCCCCCACACTGAAGCTTTCTTT
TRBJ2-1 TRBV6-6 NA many CASSIDIYNEQFF TGTGCCAGCAGTATCGACATTTACAATGAGCAGTTCTTC
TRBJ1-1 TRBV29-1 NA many CSVLEGGGTEAFF TGCAGCGTTCTAGAAGGGGGAGGCACTGAAGCTTTCTTT
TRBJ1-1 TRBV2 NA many CASSGKLGATFF TGTGCCAGCAGTGGTAAGCTGGGGGCAACTTTCTTT
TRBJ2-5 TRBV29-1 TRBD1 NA CSVRTGGNTQYF TGCAGCGTCCGGACAGGGGGCAATACCCAGTACTTC
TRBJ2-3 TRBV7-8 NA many CASSLATSDTQYF TGTGCCAGCAGCTTAGCGACGTCCGATACGCAGTATTTT
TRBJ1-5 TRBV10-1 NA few CASSVRGKDQPQHF TGCGCCAGCAGTGTTCGGGGGAAGGATCAGCCCCAGCATTTT
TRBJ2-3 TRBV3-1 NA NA CASSQGGAGHTDTQYF TGTGCCAGCAGCCAAGGGGGGGCAGGGCACACAGATACGCAGTATTTT
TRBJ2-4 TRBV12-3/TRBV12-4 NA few CASSLGGRMDIQYF TGTGCCAGCAGTTTAGGGGGAAGAATGGACATTCAGTACTTC
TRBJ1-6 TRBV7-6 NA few CASSLALGEGNSPLHF TGTGCCAGCAGCTTAGCGCTGGGGGAAGGGAATTCACCCCTCCACTTT
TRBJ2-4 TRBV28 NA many CASSLWGEAKNIQYF TGTGCCAGCAGTTTATGGGGTGAAGCCAAAAACATTCAGTACTTC
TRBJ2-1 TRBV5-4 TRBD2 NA CASSGEVAGRGNEQFF TGTGCCAGCAGCGGGGAGGTTGCCGGGAGGGGCAATGAGCAGTTCTTC
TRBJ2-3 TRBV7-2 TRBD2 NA CTSSLDSGVADTQYF TGTACCAGCAGCTTAGATAGCGGGGTGGCAGATACGCAGTATTTT
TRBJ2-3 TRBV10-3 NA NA CAISDRDYTQYF TGTGCCATCAGTGACCGGGATTATACGCAGTATTTT
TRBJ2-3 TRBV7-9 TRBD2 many CASSALAGGPDTQYF TGTGCCAGCAGCGCCCTAGCGGGGGGCCCCGATACGCAGTATTTT
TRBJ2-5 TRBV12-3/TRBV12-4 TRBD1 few CASSPGTGDETQYF TGTGCCAGCAGTCCCGGGACAGGCGACGAGACCCAGTACTTC
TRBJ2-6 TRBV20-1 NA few CSASDLGGANVLTF TGCAGTGCTTCCGATCTGGGTGGGGCCAACGTCCTGACTTTC
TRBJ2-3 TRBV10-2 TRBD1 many CASSDRGTDTQYF TGCGCCAGCTCCGACAGGGGCACAGATACGCAGTATTTT
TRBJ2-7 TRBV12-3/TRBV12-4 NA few CASSFGGRNYEQYF TGTGCCAGCAGTTTTGGGGGGCGAAACTACGAGCAGTACTTC
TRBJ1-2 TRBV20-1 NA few CSARVGRGDGYTF TGCAGTGCTAGAGTGGGCAGGGGAGACGGCTACACCTTC
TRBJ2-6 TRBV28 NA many CASSPRTGANVLTF TGTGCCAGCAGTCCGAGGACTGGGGCCAACGTCCTGACTTTC
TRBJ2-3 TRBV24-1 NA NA CATSDLGDTQYF TGTGCCACCAGTGATTTGGGAGATACGCAGTATTTT
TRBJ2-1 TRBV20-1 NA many CSARDSQGYGEQFF TGCAGTGCTAGAGATTCACAGGGCTATGGTGAGCAGTTCTTC
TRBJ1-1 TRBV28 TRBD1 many CASSGRDSYTEAFF TGTGCCAGCAGTGGCCGGGACAGCTACACTGAAGCTTTCTTT
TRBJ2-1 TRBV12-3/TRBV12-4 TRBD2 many CASSSTPTSGYNEQFF TGTGCCAGCAGTTCTACTCCCACTAGCGGGTACAATGAGCAGTTCTTC
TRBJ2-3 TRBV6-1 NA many CASIPTGPSTDTQYF TGTGCCAGCATCCCGACGGGACCCAGCACAGATACGCAGTATTTT